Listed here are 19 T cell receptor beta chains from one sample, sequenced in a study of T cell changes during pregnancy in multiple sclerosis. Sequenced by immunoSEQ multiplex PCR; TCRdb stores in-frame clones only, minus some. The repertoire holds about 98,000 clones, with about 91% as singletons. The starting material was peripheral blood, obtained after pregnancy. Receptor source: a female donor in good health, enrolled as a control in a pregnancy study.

CDR3 DNA: TGTGCCAGCAGCCAGACAGGCGGCGAGCAGTACTTC. Translated: CASSQTGGEQYF. The V call is TRBV7-9, the J call TRBJ2-7, with a weak D call TRBD1 (6 bases). The CDR3 runs to 12 residues. Germline V lookup: CDR1 SEHNR, CDR2 FQNEAQ (reference sequence). Trimming stripped 5 bases from V and 6 bases from J, with 11 bases between.

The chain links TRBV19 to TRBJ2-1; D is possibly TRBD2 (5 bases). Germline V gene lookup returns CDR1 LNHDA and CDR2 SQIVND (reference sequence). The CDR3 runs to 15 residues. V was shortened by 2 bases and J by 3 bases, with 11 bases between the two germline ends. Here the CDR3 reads CASSISLAVYNEQFF. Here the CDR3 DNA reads TGTGCCAGTAGTATAAGCCTAGCTGTCTACAATGAGCAGTTCTTC.

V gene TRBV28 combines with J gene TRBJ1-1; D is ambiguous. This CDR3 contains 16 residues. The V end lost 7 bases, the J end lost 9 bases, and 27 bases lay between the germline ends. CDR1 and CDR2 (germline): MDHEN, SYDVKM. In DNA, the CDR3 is TGTGCCAGCAACCTAGGCGGCCGGGAGGCTGCTTATCAAGCTTTCTTT. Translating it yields CASNLGGREAAYQAFF.

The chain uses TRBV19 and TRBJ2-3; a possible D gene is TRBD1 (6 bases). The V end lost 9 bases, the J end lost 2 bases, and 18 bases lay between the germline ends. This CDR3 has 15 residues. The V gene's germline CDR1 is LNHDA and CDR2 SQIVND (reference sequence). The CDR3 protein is CASSLGALHTDTQYF. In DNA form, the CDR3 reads TGTGCCAGCTCGTTGGGGGCCCTACACACAGATACGCAGTATTTT. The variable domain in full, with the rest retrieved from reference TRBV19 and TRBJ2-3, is DGGITQSPKYLFRKEGQNVTLSCEQNLNHDAMYWYRQDPGQGLRLIYYSQIVNDFQKGDIAEGYSVSREKKESFPLTVTSAQKNPTAFYLCASSLGALHTDTQYFGPGTRLTVL.

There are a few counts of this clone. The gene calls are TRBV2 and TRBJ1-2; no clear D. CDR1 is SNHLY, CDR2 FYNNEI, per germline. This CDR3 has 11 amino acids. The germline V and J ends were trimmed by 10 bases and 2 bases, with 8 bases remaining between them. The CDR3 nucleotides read TGTGCCAATGCGGAGAACTATGGCTACACCTTC. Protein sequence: CANAENYGYTF.

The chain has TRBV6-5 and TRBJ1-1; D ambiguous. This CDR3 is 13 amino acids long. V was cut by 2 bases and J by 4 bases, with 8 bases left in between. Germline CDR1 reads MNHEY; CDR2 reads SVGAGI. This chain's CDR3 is CASSYTESTEAFF. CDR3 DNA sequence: TGTGCCAGCAGTTACACAGAGTCCACTGAAGCTTTCTTT.

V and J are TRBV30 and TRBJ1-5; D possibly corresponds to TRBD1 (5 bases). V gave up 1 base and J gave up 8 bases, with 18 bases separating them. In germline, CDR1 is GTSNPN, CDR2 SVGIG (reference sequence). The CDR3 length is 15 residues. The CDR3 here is CAWSGTGTPGEPQHF. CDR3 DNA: TGTGCCTGGAGTGGAACCGGGACGCCGGGGGAGCCCCAGCATTTT. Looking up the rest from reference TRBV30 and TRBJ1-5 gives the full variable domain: SQTIHQWPATLVQPVGSPLSLECTVEGTSNPNLYWYRQAAGRGLQLLFYSVGIGQISSEVPQNLSASRPQDRQFILSSKKLLLSDSGFYLCAWSGTGTPGEPQHFGDGTRLSIL.

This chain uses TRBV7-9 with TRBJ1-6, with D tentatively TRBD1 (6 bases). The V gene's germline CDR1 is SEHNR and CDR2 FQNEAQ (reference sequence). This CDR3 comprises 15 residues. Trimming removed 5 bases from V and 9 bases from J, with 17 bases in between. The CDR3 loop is CASSALIGQSSPLHF. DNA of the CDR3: TGTGCCAGCAGCGCCCTTATCGGACAGTCTTCACCCCTCCACTTT.

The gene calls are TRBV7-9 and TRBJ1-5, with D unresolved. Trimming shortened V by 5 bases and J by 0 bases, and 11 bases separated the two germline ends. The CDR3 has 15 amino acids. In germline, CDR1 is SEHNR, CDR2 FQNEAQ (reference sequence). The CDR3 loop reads CASSPRGRSNQPQHF. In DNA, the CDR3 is TGTGCCAGCAGCCCACGCGGTCGTAGCAATCAGCCCCAGCATTTT.

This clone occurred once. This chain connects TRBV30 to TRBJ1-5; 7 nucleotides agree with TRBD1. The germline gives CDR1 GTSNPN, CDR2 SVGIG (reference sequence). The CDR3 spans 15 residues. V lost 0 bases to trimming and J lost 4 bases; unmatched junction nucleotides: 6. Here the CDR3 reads CAWSVGGQRNQPQHF. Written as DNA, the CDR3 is TGTGCCTGGAGTGTCGGGGGACAGAGAAATCAGCCCCAGCATTTT.

The CDR3 sequence is CSVEYDSHNEQFF. The CDR3 region has the DNA TGCAGCGTTGAGTATGACAGCCACAATGAGCAGTTCTTC. The genes are TRBV29-1 and TRBJ2-1; D possibly corresponds to TRBD1 (5 bases). Germline V gives CDR1 SQVTM, CDR2 ANQGSEA. This CDR3 contains 13 residues. Trimming cost V 3 bases and J 5 bases, with 11 bases left between them.

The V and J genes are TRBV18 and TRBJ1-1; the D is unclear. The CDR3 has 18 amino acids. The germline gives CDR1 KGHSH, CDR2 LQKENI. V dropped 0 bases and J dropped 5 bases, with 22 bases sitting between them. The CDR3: CASSPPGFLGPPGTEAFF. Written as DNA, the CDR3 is TGTGCCAGCTCACCACCCGGGTTCTTGGGCCCCCCGGGAACTGAAGCTTTCTTT.

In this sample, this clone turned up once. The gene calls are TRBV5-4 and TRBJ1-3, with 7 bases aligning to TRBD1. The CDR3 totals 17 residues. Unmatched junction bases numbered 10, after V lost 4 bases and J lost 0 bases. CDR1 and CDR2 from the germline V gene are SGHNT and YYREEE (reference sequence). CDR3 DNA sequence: TGTGCCAGCAGCGGCGGGACAGCCGCGTACTCTGGAAACACCATATATTTT. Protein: CASSGGTAAYSGNTIYF.

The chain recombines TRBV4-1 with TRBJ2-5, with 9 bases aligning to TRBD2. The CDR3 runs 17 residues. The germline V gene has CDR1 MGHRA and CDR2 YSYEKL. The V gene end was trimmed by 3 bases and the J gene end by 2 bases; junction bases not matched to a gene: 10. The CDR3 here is CASSQHGSGGLQETQYF. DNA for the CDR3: TGCGCCAGCAGCCAGCATGGAAGCGGGGGGTTACAAGAGACCCAGTACTTC.

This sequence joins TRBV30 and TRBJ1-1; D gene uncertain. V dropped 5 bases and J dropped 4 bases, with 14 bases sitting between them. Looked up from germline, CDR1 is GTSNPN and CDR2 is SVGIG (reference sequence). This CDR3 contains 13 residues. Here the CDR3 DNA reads TGTGCCTGGCATATTGAGGGTGCCACTGAAGCTTTCTTT. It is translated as CAWHIEGATEAFF. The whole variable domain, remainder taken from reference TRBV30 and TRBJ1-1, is SQTIHQWPATLVQPVGSPLSLECTVEGTSNPNLYWYRQAAGRGLQLLFYSVGIGQISSEVPQNLSASRPQDRQFILSSKKLLLSDSGFYLCAWHIEGATEAFFGQGTRLTVV.

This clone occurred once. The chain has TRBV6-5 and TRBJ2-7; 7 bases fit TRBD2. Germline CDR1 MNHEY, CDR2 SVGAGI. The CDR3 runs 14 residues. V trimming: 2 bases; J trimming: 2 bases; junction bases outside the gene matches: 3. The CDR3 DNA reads TGTGCCAGCAGTTACGGGGCGGGAGCCTACGAGCAGTACTTC. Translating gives CASSYGAGAYEQYF.

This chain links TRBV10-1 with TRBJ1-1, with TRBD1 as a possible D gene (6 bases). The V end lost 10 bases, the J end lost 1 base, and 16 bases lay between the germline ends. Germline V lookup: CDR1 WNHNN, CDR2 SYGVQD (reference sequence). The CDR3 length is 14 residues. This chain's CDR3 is CANRDQGQNTEAFF. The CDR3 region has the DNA TGCGCCAACCGAGACCAGGGACAGAACACTGAAGCTTTCTTT.

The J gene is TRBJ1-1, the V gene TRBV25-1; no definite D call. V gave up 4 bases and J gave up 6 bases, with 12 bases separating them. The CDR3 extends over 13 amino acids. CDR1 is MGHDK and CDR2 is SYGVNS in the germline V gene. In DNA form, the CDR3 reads TGTGCCAGCAGTGTTAATATAGTCTCTGAAGCTTTCTTT. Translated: CASSVNIVSEAFF.

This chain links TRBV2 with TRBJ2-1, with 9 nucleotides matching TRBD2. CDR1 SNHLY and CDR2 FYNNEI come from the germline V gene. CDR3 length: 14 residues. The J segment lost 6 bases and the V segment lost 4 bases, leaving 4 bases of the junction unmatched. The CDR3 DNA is TGTGCCAGCAGTGCTCTAGCGGGGTCCAATGAGCAGTTCTTC. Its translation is CASSALAGSNEQFF.